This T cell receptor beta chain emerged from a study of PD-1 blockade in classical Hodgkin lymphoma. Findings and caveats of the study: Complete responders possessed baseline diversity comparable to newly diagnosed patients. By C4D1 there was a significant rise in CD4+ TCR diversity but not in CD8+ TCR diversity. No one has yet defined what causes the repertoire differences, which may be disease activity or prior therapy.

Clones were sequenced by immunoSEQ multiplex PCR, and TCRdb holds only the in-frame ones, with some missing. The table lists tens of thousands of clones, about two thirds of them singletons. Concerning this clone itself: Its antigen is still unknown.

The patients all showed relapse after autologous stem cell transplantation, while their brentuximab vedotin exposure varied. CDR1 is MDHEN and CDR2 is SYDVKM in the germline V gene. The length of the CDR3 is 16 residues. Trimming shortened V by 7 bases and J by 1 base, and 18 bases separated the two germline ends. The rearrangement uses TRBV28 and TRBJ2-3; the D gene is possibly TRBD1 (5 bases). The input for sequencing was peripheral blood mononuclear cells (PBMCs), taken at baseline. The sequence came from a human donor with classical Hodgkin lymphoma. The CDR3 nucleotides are TGTGCCAGCACCTCAGGGTCCCTGGGGCGCACAGATACGCAGTATTTT. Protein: CASTSGSLGRTDTQYF. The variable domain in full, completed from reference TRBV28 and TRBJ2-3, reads DVKVTQSSRYLVKRTGEKVFLECVQDMDHENMFWYRQDPGLGLRLIYFSYDVKMKEKGDIPEGYSVSREKKERFSLILESASTNQTSMYLCASTSGSLGRTDTQYFGPGTRLTVL.